A single sample gave rise to the 5 T cell receptor beta chains below, sequenced in a study of sequential checkpoint blockade in melanoma (dated by TCRdb to 2018 to 2020). Explained via the paper, the treatment or condition label denotes: randomized to nivolumab then ipilimumab (arm A) or the reverse (arm B). Receptor amplification or capture employed the immunoSEQ multiplex PCR assay. The table was pulled from immuneACCESS by TCRdb, which kept in-frame rearrangements only. Such tables lose some clones; where checked, under half of the loss comes from unresolved V genes, and the rest has no known cause. The sample yields 2,200 or so clones; roughly 57% were counted once. The top ten clonotypes cover about 15% of the sample. The sequenced sample was CD8+ T cells sorted from blood (inferred from file names), obtained from a patient given nivolumab and ipilimumab in sequence. These receptors all stem from a human patient with melanoma. Some clones in this sample may be carry-over from other donors' samples.

J is TRBJ1-4 and V is TRBV11-1; D not certain. V lost 1 base, J lost 4 bases, and 10 bases lay in between. This CDR3 has 15 amino acids. Per the germline V gene, CDR1 is SGHAT and CDR2 is FQDESV (reference sequence). CDR3 region: CASSLGGQHNEKLFF. CDR3 sequence (DNA): TGTGCCAGCAGCTTAGGAGGCCAGCATAATGAAAAACTGTTTTTT. Full variable domain (missing parts from reference TRBV11-1 and TRBJ1-4): EAEVAQSPRYKITEKSQAVAFWCDPISGHATLYWYRQILGQGPELLVQFQDESVVDDSQLPKDRFSAERLKGVDSTLKIQPAELGDSAMYLCASSLGGQHNEKLFFGSGTQLSVL.

This chain joins TRBV19 and TRBJ1-1, with no clear D. The CDR3 has 12 residues. Germline loops: CDR1 LNHDA, CDR2 SQIVND (reference sequence). Trimming took off 7 bases at V and 2 bases at J, with 8 bases between the two ends. CDR3 residues: CASTNLNTEAFF. In DNA, the CDR3 is TGTGCCAGTACCAACTTAAACACTGAAGCTTTCTTT. Together with reference TRBV19 and TRBJ1-1, the CDR3 gives the full variable domain: DGGITQSPKYLFRKEGQNVTLSCEQNLNHDAMYWYRQDPGQGLRLIYYSQIVNDFQKGDIAEGYSVSREKKESFPLTVTSAQKNPTAFYLCASTNLNTEAFFGQGTRLTVV.

This clone has more than one count but fewer than ten. The J gene is TRBJ1-5, the V gene TRBV9; possible D gene TRBD1, 5 bases. Germline values: CDR1 SGDLS, CDR2 YYNGEE. This CDR3 has 16 residues. The V end lost 3 bases, the J end lost 4 bases, and 17 bases lay between the germline ends. The CDR3 reads CASSAGGGSGNQPQHF. CDR3 in DNA: TGTGCCAGCAGCGCCGGCGGGGGGTCGGGTAATCAGCCCCAGCATTTT.

This sequence joins TRBV5-4 and TRBJ1-6, with 8 bases identical to TRBD1. V lost 4 bases and J lost 7; bases outside the gene matches: 4. CDR3 size: 14 residues. Germline lookup yields CDR1 SGHNT and CDR2 YYREEE (reference sequence). The CDR3 spells CASSPRTGNSPLHF. The CDR3 bases are TGTGCCAGCAGCCCCCGGACAGGGAATTCACCCCTCCACTTT.

This chain connects TRBV5-6 to TRBJ1-1; TRBD1 is a possible D gene (6 bases). The length of the CDR3 is 16 residues. Trimming cost V 4 bases and J 4 bases, with 20 bases left between them. The germline V gene has CDR1 SGHDT and CDR2 YYEEEE. The CDR3 loop reads CASSRHRDWEGTEAFF. DNA for the CDR3: TGTGCCAGCAGCAGGCACAGGGATTGGGAGGGCACTGAAGCTTTCTTT.